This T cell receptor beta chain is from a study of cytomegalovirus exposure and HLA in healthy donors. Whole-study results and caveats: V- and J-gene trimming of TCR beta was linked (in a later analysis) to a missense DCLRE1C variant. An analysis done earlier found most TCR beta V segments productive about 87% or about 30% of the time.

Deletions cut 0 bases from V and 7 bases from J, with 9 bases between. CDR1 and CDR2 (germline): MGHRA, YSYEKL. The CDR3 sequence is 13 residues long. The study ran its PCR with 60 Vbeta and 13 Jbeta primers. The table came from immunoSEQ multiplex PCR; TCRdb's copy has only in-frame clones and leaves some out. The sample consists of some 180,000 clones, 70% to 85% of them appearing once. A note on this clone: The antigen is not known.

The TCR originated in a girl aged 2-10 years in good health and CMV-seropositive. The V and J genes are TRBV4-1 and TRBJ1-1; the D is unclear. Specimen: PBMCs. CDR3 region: CASSQEMRSEAFF. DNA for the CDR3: TGCGCCAGCAGCCAAGAAATGCGGAGTGAAGCTTTCTTT.